This T cell receptor beta chain appears in the sequencing data of a study of cytomegalovirus exposure and HLA in healthy donors. Notes on the study in general: In terms of immune exposure information, only CMV serostatus was available. Some segments of the V type, notably TRBV6-2 and TRBV6-3, were excluded as indistinguishable. In a later analysis, a genetic analysis reported fewer productive-TCR N-insertions in an Asian-associated ancestry cluster than the cohort average.

The PCR employed 60 Vbeta primers together with 13 Jbeta primers. Sequenced by immunoSEQ multiplex PCR; TCRdb stores in-frame clones only, minus some. This specimen shows approximately 77,000 clones; the ten leading clones hold roughly 5%. The CDR3 is 13 amino acids. The germline gives CDR1 SQVTM, CDR2 ANQGSEA. V gave up 7 bases and J gave up 6 bases, with 18 bases separating them. Concerning this clone itself: Its specificity is not known.

Material for sequencing was PBMCs. V is TRBV29-1 and J is TRBJ1-2, with unresolved D. The TCR comes from a man aged 25 to 40 in good health and CMV-seronegative. The DNA of the CDR3 is TGCAGCGCCCATAGACCCTGGGAGGATGGCTACACCTTC. Its translation: CSAHRPWEDGYTF.